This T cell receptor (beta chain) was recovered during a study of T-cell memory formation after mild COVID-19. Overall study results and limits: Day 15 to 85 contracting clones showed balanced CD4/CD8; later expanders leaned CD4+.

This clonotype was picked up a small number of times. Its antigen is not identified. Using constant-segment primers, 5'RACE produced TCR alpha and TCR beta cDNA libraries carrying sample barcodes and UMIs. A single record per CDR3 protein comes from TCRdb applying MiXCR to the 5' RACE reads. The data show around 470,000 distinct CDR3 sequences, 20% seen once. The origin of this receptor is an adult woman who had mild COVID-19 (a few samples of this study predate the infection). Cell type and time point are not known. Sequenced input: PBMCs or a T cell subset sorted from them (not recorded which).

CDR3 sequence (DNA): TGTGCCAGCAGTTTATCACAGGGGGTTGTCACCTATGGCTACACCTTC. It specifies CASSLSQGVVTYGYTF. The chain is built from TRBV27 and TRBJ1-2, with 8 bases matching TRBD1. After removal of 0 bases from V and 4 bases from J, the junction contained 7 bases not matched to a gene. Germline CDR1 MNHEY, CDR2 SMNVEV (reference sequence). This CDR3 is built from 16 residues.